What follows are 6 T cell receptor beta chains derived from one specimen sequenced in a study of cytomegalovirus exposure and HLA in healthy donors. Use of 60 Vbeta and 13 Jbeta primers characterized the PCR. Method: immunoSEQ multiplex PCR; TCRdb's copy keeps in-frame clones and lacks some. The listing contains fewer than 100,000 clones. Material: PBMCs. Source of these receptors: a man aged 45 to 65 in good health and CMV-seronegative.

The rearrangement joins TRBV19 to TRBJ2-3, with D perhaps matching TRBD2 (6 bases). Trimming stripped 6 bases from V and 8 bases from J, with 30 bases between. In germline, CDR1 is LNHDA, CDR2 SQIVND (reference sequence). This CDR3 comprises 18 residues. The CDR3 loop reads CASSNPPGADSPGGTQYF. The CDR3 DNA reads as TGTGCCAGTAGCAACCCCCCAGGTGCAGACTCCCCCGGGGGTACGCAGTATTTT.

The chain links TRBV11-3 to TRBJ2-2, with TRBD2 matching 9 bases. Germline V gene data show CDR1 as SGHNT and CDR2 as YENEEA. The CDR3 extends over 20 amino acids. V was clipped by 1 base and J by 0 bases; unmatched bases: 12. As DNA, the CDR3 is TGTGCCAGCAGCTTAGGATTTGGGCGGGGGGGAAACTCGAACACCGGGGAGCTGTTTTTT. Translated, it gives CASSLGFGRGGNSNTGELFF.

This chain connects TRBV7-9 to TRBJ2-2, with 9 bases fitting TRBD2. This CDR3 has 16 amino acids. Germline V CDR1 and CDR2: SEHNR, FQNEAQ (reference sequence). The junction had 8 bases not matched to a gene; V was cut back by 7 bases and J by 2 bases. The chain's CDR3 is CASTESGGTNTGELFF. DNA for the CDR3: TGTGCCAGCACCGAAAGCGGGGGGACCAACACCGGGGAGCTGTTTTTT.

The gene calls are TRBV10-3 and TRBJ2-7; D call uncertain. The CDR3 is 14 residues long. Germline lookup yields CDR1 ENHRY and CDR2 SYGVKD. V was cut by 2 bases and J by 0 bases, with 8 bases left in between. CDR3 nucleotide sequence: TGTGCCATCAGTGAGGGCCGACTCTCCTACGAGCAGTACTTC. Translating it yields CAISEGRLSYEQYF.

V and J are TRBV10-3 and TRBJ2-3; D possibly corresponds to TRBD1 (5 bases). Germline lookup yields CDR1 ENHRY and CDR2 SYGVKD. This CDR3 has 13 amino acids. Deletions cut 5 bases from V and 4 bases from J, with 10 bases between. Here the CDR3 DNA reads TGTGCCATCAGTTCGACAGAGGCAGATACGCAGTATTTT. The encoded protein is CAISSTEADTQYF.

The genes are TRBV27 and TRBJ2-7; 9 nucleotides line up with TRBD2. This CDR3 is built from 18 residues. Germline CDR1 and CDR2: MNHEY and SMNVEV (reference sequence). Unmatched junction bases numbered 17, after V lost 2 bases and J lost 6 bases. The CDR3 DNA is TGTGCCAGCAGTTTACGCCGGCGTAGGGGCGGGGGGGCAACCGAGCAGTACTTC. Translated, it gives CASSLRRRRGGGATEQYF.